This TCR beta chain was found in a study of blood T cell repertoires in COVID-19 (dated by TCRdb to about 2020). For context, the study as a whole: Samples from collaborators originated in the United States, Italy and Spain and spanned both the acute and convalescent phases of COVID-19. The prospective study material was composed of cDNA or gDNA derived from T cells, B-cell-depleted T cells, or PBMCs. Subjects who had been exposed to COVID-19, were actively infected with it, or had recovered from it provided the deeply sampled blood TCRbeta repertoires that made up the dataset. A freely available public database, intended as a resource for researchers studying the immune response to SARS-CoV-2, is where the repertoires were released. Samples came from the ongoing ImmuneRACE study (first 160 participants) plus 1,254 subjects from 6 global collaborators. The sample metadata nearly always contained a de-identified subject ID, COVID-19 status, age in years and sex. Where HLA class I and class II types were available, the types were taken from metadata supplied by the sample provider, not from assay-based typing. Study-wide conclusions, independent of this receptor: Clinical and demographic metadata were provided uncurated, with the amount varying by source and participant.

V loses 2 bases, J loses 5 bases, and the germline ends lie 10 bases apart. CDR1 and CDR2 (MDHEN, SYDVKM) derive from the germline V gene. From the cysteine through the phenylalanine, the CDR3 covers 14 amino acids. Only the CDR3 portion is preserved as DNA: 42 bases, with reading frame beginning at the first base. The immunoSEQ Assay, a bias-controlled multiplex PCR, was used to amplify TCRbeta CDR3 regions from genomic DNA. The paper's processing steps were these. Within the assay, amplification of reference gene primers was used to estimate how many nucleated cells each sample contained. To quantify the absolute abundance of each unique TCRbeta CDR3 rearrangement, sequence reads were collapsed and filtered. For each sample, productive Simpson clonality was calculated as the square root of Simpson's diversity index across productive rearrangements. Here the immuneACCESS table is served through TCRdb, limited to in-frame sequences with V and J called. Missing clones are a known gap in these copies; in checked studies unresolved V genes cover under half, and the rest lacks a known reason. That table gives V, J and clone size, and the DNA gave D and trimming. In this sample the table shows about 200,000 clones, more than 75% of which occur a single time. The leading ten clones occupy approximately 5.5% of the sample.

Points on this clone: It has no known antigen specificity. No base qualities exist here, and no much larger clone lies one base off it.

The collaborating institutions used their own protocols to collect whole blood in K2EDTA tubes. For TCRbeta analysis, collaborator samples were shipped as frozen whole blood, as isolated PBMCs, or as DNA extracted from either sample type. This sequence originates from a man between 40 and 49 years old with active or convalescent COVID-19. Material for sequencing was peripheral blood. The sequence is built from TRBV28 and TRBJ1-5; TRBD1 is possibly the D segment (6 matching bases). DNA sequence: TGTGCCAGCAGTTTAGGGGACACTTATCAGCCCCAGCATTTT. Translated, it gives CASSLGDTYQPQHF.